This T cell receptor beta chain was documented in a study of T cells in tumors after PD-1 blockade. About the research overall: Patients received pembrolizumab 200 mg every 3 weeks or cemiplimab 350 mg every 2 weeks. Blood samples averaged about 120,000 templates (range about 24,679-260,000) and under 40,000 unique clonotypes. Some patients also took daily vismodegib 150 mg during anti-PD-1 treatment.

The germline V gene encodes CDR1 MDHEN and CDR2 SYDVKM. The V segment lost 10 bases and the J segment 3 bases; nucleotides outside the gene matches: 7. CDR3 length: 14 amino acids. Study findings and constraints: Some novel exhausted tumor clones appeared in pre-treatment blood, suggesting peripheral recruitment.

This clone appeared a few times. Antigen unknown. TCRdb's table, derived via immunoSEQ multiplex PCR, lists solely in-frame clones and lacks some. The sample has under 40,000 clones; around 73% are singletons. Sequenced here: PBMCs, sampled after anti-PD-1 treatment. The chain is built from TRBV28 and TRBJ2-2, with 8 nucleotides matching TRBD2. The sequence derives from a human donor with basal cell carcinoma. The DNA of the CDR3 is TGTGCCACCTCGGGACTAGAATACACCGGGGAGCTGTTTTTT. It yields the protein CATSGLEYTGELFF.